The 18 T cell receptor beta chains given below trace back to one sample, sequenced in a study of blood T cell repertoires in COVID-19. Profiled with immunoSEQ multiplex PCR; TCRdb holds only in-frame clones, not every one. This repertoire shows over 25,000 clones, approximately 91% found once; its top ten account for around 3.6%. The sequenced material came from peripheral blood. Receptors were obtained from a man between 60 and 75 years old with acute or convalescent COVID-19.

This clone was detected once. The chain recombines TRBV6-5 with TRBJ2-7, with D maybe TRBD1 (6 bases). The germline V gene has CDR1 MNHEY and CDR2 SVGAGI. The V end was cut by 7 bases, the J end by 6 bases, with 19 bases between. The CDR3 spans 14 residues. CDR3 DNA sequence: TGTGCCAGCACCACGACCACAGGGACGGGCGAGCAGTACTTC. This codes for CASTTTTGTGEQYF.

V usage is TRBV28 and J usage is TRBJ2-5, with TRBD1 matching over 8 bases. Germline trimming cut 8 bases from V and 2 bases from J; bases unmatched to any gene: 10. CDR3 length equals 15 residues. Germline CDR1 and CDR2: MDHEN and SYDVKM. The CDR3 sequence: CASGSIRQGQETQYF. CDR3 coding DNA: TGTGCCAGCGGTTCTATTAGACAGGGGCAAGAGACCCAGTACTTC. The entire variable domain, with the rest obtained from reference TRBV28 and TRBJ2-5, is as follows: DVKVTQSSRYLVKRTGEKVFLECVQDMDHENMFWYRQDPGLGLRLIYFSYDVKMKEKGDIPEGYSVSREKKERFSLILESASTNQTSMYLCASGSIRQGQETQYFGPGTRLLVL.

The chain employs TRBV7-9 and TRBJ1-2; perhaps TRBD1 as D (5 bases). CDR3 size: 16 residues. Germline CDR1 reads SEHNR; CDR2 reads FQNEAQ (reference sequence). Trimming took 0 bases from V and 0 from J, leaving 11 bases between them. CDR3: CASSLASWGANYGYTF. The CDR3 region has the DNA TGTGCCAGCAGCTTAGCGAGCTGGGGCGCTAACTATGGCTACACCTTC. The full variable domain, completed using reference TRBV7-9 and TRBJ1-2, is DTGVSQNPRHKITKRGQNVTFRCDPISEHNRLYWYRQTLGQGPEFLTYFQNEAQLEKSRLLSDRFSAERPKGSFSTLEIQRTEQGDSAMYLCASSLASWGANYGYTFGSGTRLTVV.

This chain joins TRBV5-1 and TRBJ2-1; 13 bases fit TRBD2. J gave up 3 bases and V 0 bases, and 0 bases lay outside the gene matches. Germline CDR1 reads SGHRS; CDR2 reads YFSETQ. This CDR3 spans 16 amino acids. The CDR3 protein is CASSLGTSGGYNEQFF. The DNA for the CDR3 is TGCGCCAGCAGCTTGGGGACTAGCGGGGGCTACAATGAGCAGTTCTTC.

This clone showed up just a few times. The V gene is TRBV29-1, the J gene TRBJ2-2, with TRBD1 matching over 8 bases. The junction had 5 bases not matched to a gene; V was cut back by 5 bases and J by 0 bases. The length of the CDR3 is 15 residues. CDR1 is SQVTM, CDR2 ANQGSEA, per germline. The CDR3: CSVRPTGANTGELFF. CDR3 DNA: TGCAGCGTTCGTCCGACAGGGGCGAACACCGGGGAGCTGTTTTTT.

This chain links TRBV29-1 with TRBJ2-1; D possibly corresponds to TRBD2 (7 bases). The CDR3 totals 13 residues. Trimming shortened V by 3 bases and J by 13 bases, and 19 bases separated the two germline ends. Germline V gives CDR1 SQVTM, CDR2 ANQGSEA. CDR3 amino acids: CSVEVRGGFQQFF. The CDR3 nucleotides read TGCAGCGTTGAGGTGAGGGGGGGGTTTCAACAGTTCTTC.

The chain has TRBV2 and TRBJ2-5; 10 nucleotides align to TRBD1. The CDR3 is 14 residues long. V was clipped by 6 bases and J by 5 bases; unmatched bases: 6. Germline CDR1 reads SNHLY; CDR2 reads FYNNEI. Written as DNA, the CDR3 is TGTGCCAGCAGCCGGGACAGGGGAGCGGAGACCCAGTACTTC. Amino acid sequence: CASSRDRGAETQYF.

This chain connects TRBV10-3 to TRBJ1-4; D is undetermined. In germline, CDR1 is ENHRY, CDR2 SYGVKD. The CDR3 length is 14 residues. V gave up 6 bases and J gave up 4 bases, with 12 bases separating them. The CDR3 region has the DNA TGTGCCATCAGAAGTGCCGCAGATAATGAAAAACTGTTTTTT. Translation gives CAIRSAADNEKLFF.

This rearrangement joins TRBV4-2 to TRBJ1-6; 7 bases map to TRBD1. The CDR3 is made up of 13 amino acids. V shed 4 bases, J shed 7 bases, and the junction held 1 base outside the gene matches. Germline V gene data show CDR1 as LGHNA and CDR2 as YNFKEQ. CDR3 sequence reads: CASSRQGNSPLHF. DNA for the CDR3: TGTGCCAGCAGCCGACAGGGAAATTCACCCCTCCACTTT.

This rearrangement joins TRBV7-9 to TRBJ2-3; 14 bases map to TRBD2. Germline assignment: CDR1 SEHNR and CDR2 FQNEAQ (reference sequence). The junction had 7 bases not matched to a gene; V was cut back by 5 bases and J by 6 bases. This CDR3 spans 16 amino acids. CDR3 loop: CASSAGLAGVADTQYF. DNA of the CDR3: TGTGCCAGCAGCGCGGGACTAGCGGGAGTCGCGGATACGCAGTATTTT.

The chain joins TRBV6-1 to TRBJ1-2, with D possibly being TRBD1 (5 bases). Germline loops: CDR1 MNHNS, CDR2 SASEGT. The CDR3 consists of 14 residues. Trimming cost V 3 bases and J 4 bases, with 12 bases left between them. CDR3 coding DNA: TGTGCCAGCAGTGACAGGGTTGTAGTCTATGGCTACACCTTC. Translation gives CASSDRVVVYGYTF.

The chain is built from TRBV6-5 and TRBJ1-5; 7 bases are a match to TRBD1. V was pared by 7 bases and J by 7 bases, with 4 bases of the junction left unmatched. CDR3 length equals 12 residues. Germline V gives CDR1 MNHEY, CDR2 SVGAGI. The CDR3 loop reads CASNDRVQPQHF. In DNA form, the CDR3 reads TGTGCCAGCAACGACAGGGTCCAGCCCCAGCATTTT.

The gene calls are TRBV11-2 and TRBJ2-2; the D gene is possibly TRBD1 (5 bases). The germline V gene has CDR1 SGHAT and CDR2 FQNNGV. The V gene lost 1 base and the J gene lost 2 bases, with 11 bases spanning the gap. The CDR3 has 16 residues. In DNA form, the CDR3 reads TGTGCCAGCAGCTTAGCTCCAGGGTATAACACCGGGGAGCTGTTTTTT. It translates to CASSLAPGYNTGELFF.

The rearrangement uses TRBV27 and TRBJ1-5; TRBD1 agrees at 8 bases. There are 15 residues in the CDR3. Unmatched junction bases numbered 4, after V lost 4 bases and J lost 2 bases. The germline V gene has CDR1 MNHEY and CDR2 SMNVEV (reference sequence). The CDR3 region has the DNA TGTGCCAGCAGTTCGCAGGGGGCTGGCAATCAGCCCCAGCATTTT. Residues: CASSSQGAGNQPQHF.

This clone was counted a single time. This chain links TRBV28 with TRBJ2-7; 7 bases are shared with TRBD2. Trimming cost V 5 bases and J 12 bases; bases outside gene matches: 22. The CDR3 runs to 16 residues. In germline, CDR1 is MDHEN, CDR2 SYDVKM. The CDR3 DNA reads as TGTGCCAGCAGTACGATCCGACAGTCCGCAGATAGGGAGGGGTACTTC. This encodes CASSTIRQSADREGYF.

V is TRBV10-3 and J is TRBJ2-7; 13 bases fit TRBD2. Per the germline V gene, CDR1 is ENHRY and CDR2 is SYGVKD. Trimming took 6 bases from V and 11 from J; bases not matched to a gene: 4. This CDR3 spans 12 amino acids. CDR3 sequence reads: CAISRGLAGEYF. The CDR3 DNA is TGTGCCATCAGCCGAGGACTAGCGGGAGAGTACTTC.

The chain recombines TRBV5-5 with TRBJ1-5; D unclear. Germline loops: CDR1 SGHKS, CDR2 YYEKEE (reference sequence). The CDR3 extends over 15 amino acids. V was pared by 2 bases and J by 1 base, with 10 bases between. CDR3 loop: CASSFRLQSNQPQHF. The DNA for the CDR3 is TGTGCCAGCAGCTTCAGGTTACAGAGCAATCAGCCCCAGCATTTT. Based on the CDR3 plus reference TRBV5-5 and TRBJ1-5, the full variable domain is DAGVTQSPTHLIKTRGQQVTLRCSPISGHKSVSWYQQVLGQGPQFIFQYYEKEERGRGNFPDRFSARQFPNYSSELNVNALLLGDSALYLCASSFRLQSNQPQHFGDGTRLSIL.

The chain has TRBV7-9 and TRBJ2-5; 7 bases agree with TRBD1. The CDR3 contains 12 residues. With 9 bases clipped from V and 5 bases from J, the junction kept 6 bases outside the gene matches. CDR1 is SEHNR, CDR2 FQNEAQ, per germline (reference sequence). The CDR3 bases are TGTGCCAGTGGGACAGTCCTCGAGACCCAGTACTTC. It yields the protein CASGTVLETQYF.